Following are 6 T cell receptor beta chains from one sample sequenced in a study of patients and donors after allogeneic stem cell transplantation. TCRdb fed the RT-PCR reads into MiXCR, producing one record per CDR3 protein. This sample carries about a million distinct CDR3 sequences, about a sixth of them seen once, and the ten largest clones take 5.5% to 6.5%. Sample: blood, either unsorted or a sorted T cell fraction (not recorded which). Source of these receptors: a human donor who was either an allogeneic HSCT recipient or a stem cell or donor lymphocyte infusion donor (not recorded which). It is not recorded whose cells these are; they may come from a transplant donor.

This clonotype was seen ten or more times. The chain couples TRBV5-1 to TRBJ2-1; TRBD1 agrees at 8 bases. With 4 bases clipped from V and 2 bases from J, the junction kept 5 bases outside the gene matches. Germline V gene lookup returns CDR1 SGHRS and CDR2 YFSETQ. This CDR3 comprises 15 residues. The CDR3 bases are TGCGCCAGCAGCCCTCGGGACAGGACCTACAATGAGCAGTTCTTC. It specifies CASSPRDRTYNEQFF.

For this clonotype: Its ends do not fully match the called genes, so a read error is possible. The genes are TRBV20-1 and TRBJ1-1; possibly TRBD1 for D (5 bases). CDR1 and CDR2 from the germline V gene are DFQATT and SNEGSKA (reference sequence). The CDR3 totals 13 residues. The CDR3 loop is CSARGGTQVAIVF. The CDR3 nucleotides are TGCAGTGCTAGAGGAGGGACGCAGGTCGCGATAGTCTTT.

This chain links TRBV3-1 with TRBJ2-5, with TRBD2 matching 8 bases. The germline gives CDR1 LGHDT, CDR2 YNNKEL (reference sequence). This CDR3 is built from 17 residues. V lost 0 bases to trimming and J lost 4 bases; unmatched junction nucleotides: 10. CDR3 DNA sequence: TGTGCCAGCAGCCAAGAGACTAGCGTAGTGAGTGGAGAGACCCAGTACTTC. It yields the protein CASSQETSVVSGETQYF.

This clonotype was observed a handful of times. The chain employs TRBV7-2 and TRBJ2-3, with D tentatively TRBD1 or TRBD2 (7 bases each). Germline V gene data show CDR1 as SGHTA and CDR2 as FQGNSA. The CDR3 is 17 residues long. V lost 6 bases to trimming and J lost 0 bases, with 19 bases between them. CDR3 nucleotide sequence: TGTGCCAGCAGTCCCAGGGGGGGGACATGGAGCACAGATACGCAGTATTTT. It is translated as CASSPRGGTWSTDTQYF.

This clonotype was recorded a few times. The chain uses TRBV5-6 and TRBJ2-2; 7 bases map to TRBD1. Trimming took 4 bases from V and 3 from J; bases not matched to a gene: 3. The CDR3 has 14 amino acids. Germline CDR1 and CDR2: SGHDT and YYEEEE. The CDR3 DNA follows: TGTGCCAGCAGCCCGACAGGGCACACCGGGGAGCTGTTTTTT. Encoded protein: CASSPTGHTGELFF.

The chain couples TRBV15 to TRBJ2-5; D call uncertain. CDR1 is LNHNV and CDR2 is YYDKDF in the germline V gene (reference sequence). The CDR3 totals 13 residues. V gave up 1 base and J gave up 5 bases, with 8 bases separating them. The CDR3 coding sequence is TGTGCCACCAGCAGAGTTAGCCGGGAGACCCAGTACTTC. Protein sequence: CATSRVSRETQYF.